These 17 T cell receptor beta chains originate from one sample sequenced in a study of blood T cell repertoires in COVID-19. Profiled with immunoSEQ multiplex PCR; TCRdb holds only in-frame clones, not every one. The sample lists over 250,000 clones, about nine tenths seen once, with 2% to 2.5% in the top ten. The source material was peripheral blood. Receptor source: a man aged 50-60 years with acute or convalescent COVID-19.

This clone was recorded a few times. V and J are TRBV21-1 and TRBJ1-2. TRBV21-1 is shown as a pseudogene. The CDR3 covers 16 residues. The CDR3 nucleotides are TGTGCCAGCAGCCAACGACCGGACTCATCATGGGATGGCTACACCTTC. Its protein is CASSQRPDSSWDGYTF.

This chain connects TRBV11-3 to TRBJ2-5, with TRBD1 matching 8 bases. This CDR3 region has 13 residues. Germline V gene lookup returns CDR1 SGHNT and CDR2 YENEEA. V lost 5 bases, J lost 2 bases, and 1 base stayed unmatched. The CDR3 protein is CASSRDRQETQYF. In DNA form, the CDR3 reads TGTGCCAGCAGCCGGGACAGGCAAGAGACCCAGTACTTC.

The chain recombines TRBV7-9 with TRBJ2-2; 8 bases line up with TRBD1. The CDR3 loop spans 14 amino acids. Germline V lookup: CDR1 SEHNR, CDR2 FQNEAQ (reference sequence). J lost 5 bases, V lost 10 bases, and 9 bases had no gene match. The CDR3 reads CATTGQEETGELFF. DNA of the CDR3: TGTGCCACCACGGGACAGGAGGAGACCGGGGAGCTGTTTTTT.

This clone has ten or more counts. V usage is TRBV6-5 and J usage is TRBJ1-2, with a weak D call TRBD1 (6 bases). Germline loops: CDR1 MNHEY, CDR2 SVGAGI. The CDR3 covers 15 residues. V was shortened by 6 bases and J by 0 bases, with 14 bases between the two germline ends. This CDR3 reads CASRKQGLANYGYTF. The DNA for the CDR3 is TGTGCCAGCAGGAAACAGGGCCTAGCTAACTATGGCTACACCTTC.

The J gene is TRBJ2-6, the V gene TRBV27; D uncertain. The CDR3 length is 17 residues. V was cut by 5 bases and J by 4 bases, with 18 bases left in between. Germline CDR1 is MNHEY and CDR2 is SMNVEV (reference sequence). CDR3 DNA sequence: TGTGCCAGCAGTCGCCTACAGAAATTCCGGGGGGCCAACGTCCTGACTTTC. It specifies CASSRLQKFRGANVLTF.

The genes are TRBV12-3 or TRBV12-4 and TRBJ1-2, with 8 nucleotides matching TRBD1. This CDR3 is 13 amino acids long. The V gene end was trimmed by 4 bases and the J gene end by 4 bases; junction bases not matched to a gene: 2. For the CDR3, the DNA is TGTGCCAGCAGTTGGACAGGGACCTATGGCTACACCTTC. It codes for CASSWTGTYGYTF.

This clone appeared once. The chain couples TRBV7-3 to TRBJ2-3; possibly TRBD1 for D (5 bases). The ends were cut back, 5 bases at V and 9 bases at J, with 15 bases in the middle. The CDR3 covers 13 residues. CDR1 and CDR2 from the germline V gene are SGHTA and FQGTGA. CDR3 DNA: TGTGCCAGCAGCCCCCGGCCCCAGGGAACGCAGTATTTT. Its translation is CASSPRPQGTQYF. The full variable domain, its missing parts supplied by reference TRBV7-3 and TRBJ2-3, is GAGVSQTPSNKVTEKGKYVELRCDPISGHTALYWYRQSLGQGPEFLIYFQGTGAADDSGLPNDRFFAVRPEGSVSTLKIQRTERGDSAVYLCASSPRPQGTQYFGPGTRLTVL.

V usage is TRBV7-3 and J usage is TRBJ2-6, with TRBD2 matching 12 bases. Germline V CDR1 and CDR2: SGHTA, FQGTGA. The CDR3 contains 21 residues. The trim removed 1 base at V and 0 bases at J, leaving 10 bases unmatched. CDR3 sequence: CASSLKPLLAGGTSGANVLTF. The CDR3 DNA is TGTGCCAGCAGCTTAAAACCCCTACTAGCGGGGGGAACCTCTGGGGCCAACGTCCTGACTTTC.

The chain recombines TRBV5-5 with TRBJ2-1; D is perhaps TRBD2 (6 bases). Germline lookup yields CDR1 SGHKS and CDR2 YYEKEE (reference sequence). V lost 2 bases to trimming and J lost 5 bases, with 14 bases between them. The CDR3 sequence is 15 residues long. The CDR3 nucleotides read TGTGCCAGCAGCTTAAGAGCGGGCCCTGACAATGAGCAGTTCTTC. Residues: CASSLRAGPDNEQFF.

The genes are TRBV4-2 and TRBJ2-5; 8 positions agree with TRBD2. Germline V gene sequence: CDR1 LGHNA, CDR2 YNFKEQ. CDR3 size: 17 residues. V gave up 1 base and J gave up 5 bases; unmatched junction bases: 12. This CDR3 is CASSQAGAGGPGETQYF. CDR3 in DNA: TGTGCCAGCAGCCAAGCAGGGGCGGGGGGCCCTGGGGAGACCCAGTACTTC.

The chain has TRBV30 and TRBJ1-3, with a tentative D call TRBD1 (5 bases). CDR1 is GTSNPN, CDR2 SVGIG, per germline (reference sequence). The V and J ends lost 8 bases and 4 bases respectively, with 18 bases between them. CDR3 length: 14 amino acids. This CDR3 reads CARGGASRGNTIYF. The DNA of the CDR3 is TGTGCCCGGGGAGGGGCCTCCCGGGGAAACACCATATATTTT. Full variable domain (remainder filled in from reference TRBV30 and TRBJ1-3): SQTIHQWPATLVQPVGSPLSLECTVEGTSNPNLYWYRQAAGRGLQLLFYSVGIGQISSEVPQNLSASRPQDRQFILSSKKLLLSDSGFYLCARGGASRGNTIYFGEGSWLTVV.

This CDR3 reads CASSVESFQNIQYF. The DNA of the CDR3 is TGTGCCAGCAGCGTAGAAAGCTTCCAAAACATTCAGTACTTC. The J gene is TRBJ2-4, the V gene TRBV9; D is uncertain. The germline gives CDR1 SGDLS, CDR2 YYNGEE. V was pared by 0 bases and J by 5 bases, with 9 bases between. This CDR3 spans 14 amino acids.

This clone was counted between two and nine times. This chain links TRBV21-1 with TRBJ1-6. TRBV21-1 is a pseudogene locus. The CDR3 is 14 residues long. The chain's CDR3 is CASLGGAVLEPLHF. CDR3 coding DNA: TGTGCCAGCCTGGGGGGGGCTGTCTTGGAACCCCTCCACTTT.

The CDR3 DNA follows: TGTGCCAGCAGTCACGCGGGACAGGGGGCCCACGAGCAGTACTTC. Translation: CASSHAGQGAHEQYF. This chain joins TRBV25-1 and TRBJ2-7; 12 bases are a match to TRBD1. This CDR3 comprises 15 residues. The V gene's germline CDR1 is MGHDK and CDR2 SYGVNS. V lost 5 bases to trimming and J lost 5 bases; unmatched junction nucleotides: 7.

This chain links TRBV11-2 with TRBJ1-1; D perhaps matches TRBD1 (5 bases). This CDR3 is built from 15 residues. CDR1 and CDR2 from the germline V gene are SGHAT and FQNNGV. Trimming cost V 1 base and J 0 bases, with 9 bases left between them. The CDR3: CASSLVGPLNTEAFF. CDR3 in DNA: TGTGCCAGCAGCTTAGTGGGGCCCTTGAACACTGAAGCTTTCTTT.

This chain links TRBV7-9 with TRBJ2-3, with D hard to call. Germline values: CDR1 SEHNR, CDR2 FQNEAQ (reference sequence). This CDR3 comprises 13 residues. Trimming left V 5 bases short and J 6 bases short, with 12 bases between. The CDR3 loop is CASSLLSSDTQYF. DNA for the CDR3: TGTGCCAGCAGCCTATTGTCGTCGGATACGCAGTATTTT.

V usage is TRBV15 and J usage is TRBJ2-7, with D maybe TRBD1 (9 bases). The CDR3 is 15 residues long. Trimming cost V 6 bases and J 3 bases, with 18 bases left between them. The germline V gene encodes CDR1 LNHNV and CDR2 YYDKDF (reference sequence). As DNA, the CDR3 is TGTGCCACCAGTCCGGGGGGGACAGGGAGCTACGAGCAGTACTTC. Its translation is CATSPGGTGSYEQYF.